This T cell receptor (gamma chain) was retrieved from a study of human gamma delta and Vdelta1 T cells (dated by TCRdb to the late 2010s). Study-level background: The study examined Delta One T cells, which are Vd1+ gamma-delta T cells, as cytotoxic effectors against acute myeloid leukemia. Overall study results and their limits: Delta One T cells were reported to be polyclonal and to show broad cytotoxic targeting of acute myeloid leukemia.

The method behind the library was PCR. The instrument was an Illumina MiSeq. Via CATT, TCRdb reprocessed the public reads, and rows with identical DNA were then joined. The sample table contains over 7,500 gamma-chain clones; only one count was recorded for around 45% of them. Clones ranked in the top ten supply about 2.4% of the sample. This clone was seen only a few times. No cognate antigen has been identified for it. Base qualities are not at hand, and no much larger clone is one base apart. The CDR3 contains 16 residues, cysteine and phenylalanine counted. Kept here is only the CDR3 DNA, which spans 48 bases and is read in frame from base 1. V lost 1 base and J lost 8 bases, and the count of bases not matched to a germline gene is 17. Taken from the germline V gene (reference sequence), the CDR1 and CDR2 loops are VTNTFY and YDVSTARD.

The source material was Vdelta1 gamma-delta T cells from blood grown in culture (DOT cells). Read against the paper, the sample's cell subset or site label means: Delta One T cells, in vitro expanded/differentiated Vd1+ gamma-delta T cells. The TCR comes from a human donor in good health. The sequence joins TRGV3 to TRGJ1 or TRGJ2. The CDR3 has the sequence CATWDSPSNIGNKKLF. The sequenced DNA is TGTGCCACCTGGGACAGCCCTTCAAACATAGGAAATAAGAAACTCTTT.